This TCR beta chain came from a study of cytomegalovirus exposure and HLA in healthy donors (dated by TCRdb to about 2017). Background on the whole study: In an earlier analysis of several hundred of the donors, around 300 Gb of sequence data and 117 million unique TCR beta sequences from about 179 million T cells were reported. Approximately 310 gigabases of sequencing data and approximately 85 million unique TCR sequences were included in an early release covering around 600 HLA-typed donors. Of the roughly 390 genotyped donors, 80% to 90% were placed in the genetic ancestry cluster associated with self-reported Caucasian donors. The study aimed to test whether signatures of past pathogen exposure could be identified by cataloging public T cell receptors. The study used immunosequencing to profile the T cell repertoires of several hundred subjects and linked those repertoires to cytomegalovirus serostatus. Besides the first cohort of 550 to 750 subjects, a separate validation cohort made up of 120 different subjects was used. High-throughput TCR immunosequencing, statistical association of individual TCRs with disease status, and machine learning were combined to predict cytomegalovirus infection status. In a later analysis, previously published TCR beta repertoires from 550 to 750 donors were re-analyzed and high-resolution HLA genotyping was added so that TCR occurrence patterns could be studied. The later analysis used no new phenotypic data to find candidate immune exposures, relying instead on TCR beta sequences and their occurrence across donors. An earlier analysis of several hundred of the donors used high-throughput TCR beta sequencing to judge whether each TCR beta V gene segment behaved as functional or pseudogenic. Donor age, sex, ethnicity and CMV serostatus were collected together with the repertoire data. Genome-wide SNP genotypes for about 65% of the roughly 700 donors were used in a later genetic analysis, which treated that subset as a discovery cohort. All discovery cohort repertoires had been generated using a single sequencing platform. HLA typing included class I and class II loci at four-digit resolution. The number of typed donors differed by locus: about 620-640 for A, B, C, DRB1 and DQB1; approximately 530 for DQA1; approximately 600 for DPA1; and roughly 490 for DPB1. Roughly five DR-DQ haplotypes were treated as single units for association and clustering because of strong linkage in the cohort. Among 398 genotyped donors of the cohort, an average of around 250,000 unique TCR beta nucleotide sequences was sequenced per donor, of which roughly 17% were non-productive. What the study reported, not specific to this receptor: An earlier analysis of some 590 of the donors showed that most TCR beta V segments appeared in productive rearrangements either about 90% or about 30% of the time, which broadly matched IMGT annotations. In this cohort, only TCR beta chains were sequenced, and detectable features were limited by the absence of alpha or paired-chain data. The study listed 164 TCR beta chains as associated with cytomegalovirus. According to a later analysis, TCR association rates differed among HLA loci, with DRB1 alleles showing the most associated TCRs and HLA-C alleles showing the fewest. A further reported finding was that TCR beta sequences accurately predicted the HLA-A and HLA-B alleles for most subjects in the first cohort. The authors suggested that the approach could potentially be generalized to other disease states and immunological phenotypes. Three of the identified cytomegalovirus-associated TCR beta chains were confirmed in vitro to be specific for cytomegalovirus antigens. Sequencing depth was assumed to be roughly uniform across donors in the presence/absence analyses, though that assumption may not hold. According to a later genetic analysis, donors in an Asian-associated ancestry cluster had fewer N-insertions in productive TCRs than the approximately 630-donor mean. Most TCR sequences were seen in very few donors, while some public TCRs were found in many individuals. Because some donors lacked HLA typing at each locus, the association tests relied only on the typed subset. A later genetic analysis associated a missense DCLRE1C variant with V-gene and J-gene trimming of TCR beta chains, and an independent cohort replicated the association. For the cohort, immune exposure information was limited to CMV serostatus. The 87-base-pair reads could not distinguish some IMGT-functional V segments, including TRBV6-2 and TRBV6-3, so those segments were excluded. In both the original and validation cohorts, the classifier was reported to diagnose cytomegalovirus status with high specificity and sensitivity. Assigning TCR associations to individual alleles was difficult when HLA alleles, especially DR and DQ, strongly co-occurred. In a later analysis, HLA-associated TCR beta chains showed more clonal expansion and lower generation probabilities than non-associated chains that were equally common. The sequencing pipeline was judged likely to have produced a cluster of highly shared sequence variants as a technical artifact. In a later analysis, most CMV-associated TCR beta chains were found to appear HLA-restricted, with HLA associations seemingly driven largely by CMV exposure. Because counts were too low, roughly 16 rarely observed V segments, including chromosome 9 orphons, were excluded from the earlier analysis of some 590 of the donors. According to a later analysis, parvovirus B19, influenza, CMV and Epstein-Barr virus appeared linked to several top co-occurrence clusters. Linkage disequilibrium might explain the correlated functional status among segregating V segments, but an unknown experimental factor could not be excluded. A later analysis associated 17,000 or so TCR beta sequences with specific HLA alleles at a false discovery rate of 0.05.

The cohort was made up of approximately 700 healthy bone marrow donors. At the time of sampling, every cohort member was nominally healthy, though immune exposures that went unrecorded were likely present. The donor tested CMV seronegative and was one of the 352 seronegative cohort members. Every donor gave a peripheral blood sample, and the peripheral blood mononuclear cells from that sample were used for TCR beta sequencing. The Qiagen DNeasy Blood Extraction Kit was used to extract genomic DNA from the blood cell samples. Turning to this clone: Its antigen specificity is not known. Base qualities are not at hand, and no much larger clone is one base apart.

The receptor library was made with the immunoSEQ multiplex PCR assay. The multiplex PCR relied on a mix of 60 forward primers for TCR Vbeta segments and 13 reverse primers for TCR Jbeta segments. A multiplex PCR assay on genomic DNA amplified the CDR3 region of rearranged TCR beta genes. On the Illumina HiSeq System, the amplified TCR beta libraries were sequenced as 87-base-pair reads. Regarding the original processing steps: In a later analysis, tens of millions of unique TCR beta chains were counted across the roughly 670 repertoires, and roughly 11 million of these chains were shared by at least two donors. Raw reads were error-corrected and collapsed into unique sequences by a nearest-neighbor algorithm in which closely related sequences were merged to remove PCR and sequencing errors. To assign V, D and J gene segments, CDR3 sequences were aligned to IMGT reference sequences. For a sequence to be retained, a match of at least six nucleotides to both a V gene segment and a J gene segment was required. A rearrangement was called productive if the CDR3 had no stop codons and remained in frame with V and J, and every other rearrangement was called non-productive. Following IMGT convention, CDR3 was defined as the stretch from the second conserved V-encoded cysteine to the conserved J-encoded phenylalanine. In an earlier analysis of 550 to 650 of the donors, sequences lacking an unambiguous match to a single V gene segment were excluded. An earlier analysis of just under 600 of the donors called V segments functional above 56.7% productive rearrangements and segregating when the between-donor standard deviation exceeded 5%. A statistical classification framework was built for diagnosing cytomegalovirus status from the catalog of TCR beta chain sequences. In a later analysis, V and J genes were assigned by comparing TCR nucleotide sequences against IMGT/GENE-DB human TR gene sequences. The TCRdist pipeline was used in a later analysis to assign CDR3 sequences and most-parsimonious VDJ recombination scenarios. In a later analysis, each TCR beta chain was defined by its CDR3 amino acid sequence together with its V-gene family, and reads lacking a unique V-gene family were excluded. A later analysis removed 600 or so highly shared, low-generation-probability nucleotide sequences to deal with suspected cross-contamination and a sequencing artifact. In a later analysis, a clonal expansion index was calculated for each public chain from normalized within-repertoire ranks of inferred template counts. A later analysis computed generation probabilities with a VDJ recombination model fitted to out-of-frame rearrangements, and checked the results against IGoR. A later analysis scored TCR-TCR, TCR-HLA and TCR-CMV co-occurrence with hypergeometric tests, applying a repertoire-size bias correction to TCR pairs. False discovery rates were estimated in a later analysis by permuting HLA or CMV assignments 20 times. In a later analysis, co-occurring TCRs were grouped using DBSCAN, with TCRdist sequence similarity added in when clustering inside HLA-allele-positive subsets. Repertoires with fewer than 30,000 or more than 120,000 public chains, plus five repertoires with anomalous nucleotide sharing, were excluded from co-occurrence clustering. TCRdb limited this immuneACCESS table to in-frame rearrangements with V and J called. A share of clones is missing; checked studies link under half to unresolved V genes, and the rest is unexplained. V and J calls and clone size come straight from that table; D and trimming were deduced from the DNA. The sample table lists roughly 110,000 clones, 65% to 75% of them with a count of one. The top ten clonotypes cover roughly 2.8% of the sample.

The germline V gene (reference sequence) provides CDR1 MNHEY and CDR2 SMNVEV. V loses 7 bases at its end and J loses 10 bases; junction bases beyond the gene matches: 9. Counted from cysteine to phenylalanine, this CDR3 has 14 amino acids. The kept DNA is CDR3 alone, 42 bases in frame from the first base. The specimen sequenced was PBMCs. The sequence links TRBV27 to TRBJ1-4, with 10 central nucleotides matching TRBD1. This receptor was obtained from a female donor in good health and CMV-seronegative. The CDR3 is CASTSGTGVRKLFF. The bases read TGTGCCAGCACCTCCGGGACAGGGGTACGAAAACTGTTTTTT.